Shown below are 11 T cell receptor beta chains from a single sample sequenced in a study of cytomegalovirus exposure and HLA in healthy donors. PCR involved 60 Vbeta and 13 Jbeta primers. Repertoires were generated with immunoSEQ multiplex PCR, while TCRdb's copy carries only in-frame clones and drops some. Of about 180,000 clones listed, around 80% are singletons. The material sequenced was PBMCs. These receptors all stem from a girl aged 2 to 10 in good health and CMV-seropositive.

The gene calls are TRBV28 and TRBJ2-2; 13 bases are a match to TRBD2. This CDR3 is 17 amino acids long. J gave up 4 bases and V 2 bases, and 4 bases lay outside the gene matches. Germline CDR1 MDHEN, CDR2 SYDVKM. The CDR3 DNA reads as TGTGCCAGCAGTTTAGGACTAGCGGGAGTGGGCACCGGGGAGCTGTTTTTT. It codes for CASSLGLAGVGTGELFF.

This rearrangement joins TRBV30 to TRBJ1-6, with no clear D. CDR1 is GTSNPN, CDR2 SVGIG, per germline (reference sequence). Trimming removed 4 bases at V and 7 bases at J, with 14 bases between. This CDR3 is 14 amino acids long. Here the CDR3 DNA reads TGTGCCTGGAACGTAGGAGCCTCCAATTCACCCCTCCACTTT. It encodes CAWNVGASNSPLHF.

V gene TRBV27 combines with J gene TRBJ1-6; unclear D gene. Per germline, CDR1 MNHEY and CDR2 SMNVEV (reference sequence). The V end lost 2 bases, the J end lost 7 bases, and 9 bases lay between the germline ends. The CDR3 is made up of 14 amino acids. Written as DNA, the CDR3 is TGTGCCAGCAGTTTAGGCGCGAGGAATTCACCCCTCCACTTT. Translating gives CASSLGARNSPLHF.

The V call is TRBV5-8, the J call TRBJ2-1; D not certain. The V gene's germline CDR1 is SGHTS and CDR2 YDEGEE. Trimming removed 4 bases at V and 5 bases at J, with 10 bases between. The CDR3 is 13 amino acids. CDR3 protein: CASSRRLNNEQFF. CDR3 in DNA: TGTGCCAGCAGCCGGCGACTGAACAATGAGCAGTTCTTC. Full variable domain (missing parts from reference TRBV5-8 and TRBJ2-1): EAGVTQSPTHLIKTRGQQATLRCSPISGHTSVYWYQQALGLGLQFLLWYDEGEERNRGNFPPRFSGRQFPNYSSELNVNALELEDSALYLCASSRRLNNEQFFGPGTRLTVL.

The sample holds one count of this clone. The gene calls are TRBV5-1 and TRBJ1-1, with TRBD1 matching over 7 bases. The germline CDR1 and CDR2 sequences are SGHRS and YFSETQ. The CDR3 runs to 15 residues. Trimming cost V 4 bases and J 10 bases; bases outside gene matches: 16. CDR3 DNA: TGCGCCAGCAGCCGGAAGACAGGGCAGGGCTGTAGAGCTTTCTTT. This sequence encodes CASSRKTGQGCRAFF. The whole variable domain, filled in from reference TRBV5-1 and TRBJ1-1, reads KAGVTQTPRYLIKTRGQQVTLSCSPISGHRSVSWYQQTPGQGLQFLFEYFSETQRNKGNFPGRFSGRQFSNSRSEMNVSTLELGDSALYLCASSRKTGQGCRAFFGQGTRLTVV.

The chain combines TRBV2 with TRBJ1-3; 8 nucleotides agree with TRBD1. V lost 5 bases and J lost 1; bases outside the gene matches: 7. The CDR3 is made up of 16 amino acids. The V gene's germline CDR1 is SNHLY and CDR2 FYNNEI. The DNA for the CDR3 is TGTGCCAGCAGTATGGACAGGGCTTGGTCTGGAAACACCATATATTTT. Amino acid sequence: CASSMDRAWSGNTIYF.

The J gene is TRBJ2-7, the V gene TRBV10-2; no clear D gene. Deletions cut 7 bases from V and 2 bases from J, with 9 bases between. The CDR3 loop spans 12 amino acids. CDR1 is WSHSY and CDR2 is SAAADI in the germline V gene. The CDR3 is CASKDWAYEQYF. The DNA of the CDR3 is TGCGCCAGCAAAGACTGGGCCTACGAGCAGTACTTC.

The rearrangement links TRBV6-1 to TRBJ2-1; possibly TRBD2 for D (6 bases). Trimming shortened V by 3 bases and J by 11 bases, and 14 bases separated the two germline ends. Germline V gene lookup returns CDR1 MNHNS and CDR2 SASEGT. The CDR3 sequence is 13 residues long. The CDR3 region is CASSDRTNSKQFF. The CDR3, as DNA: TGTGCCAGCAGTGACCGGACTAACTCGAAGCAGTTCTTC.

This clone was seen only a few times. This sequence joins TRBV5-1 and TRBJ1-5; tentative D call: TRBD1 (6 bases). V was shortened by 0 bases and J by 4 bases, with 11 bases between the two germline ends. The CDR3 sequence is 15 residues long. Germline CDR1 is SGHRS and CDR2 is YFSETQ. CDR3 sequence reads: CASSLVGGPNQPQHF. DNA of the CDR3: TGCGCCAGCAGCTTGGTCGGGGGGCCGAATCAGCCCCAGCATTTT.

The rearrangement uses TRBV5-1 and TRBJ2-1; perhaps TRBD2 as D (6 bases). Trimming cost V 4 bases and J 3 bases, with 8 bases left between them. Looked up from germline, CDR1 is SGHRS and CDR2 is YFSETQ. The CDR3 runs 13 residues. The CDR3 DNA is TGCGCCAGCAGCCCGGGACTCTACAATGAGCAGTTCTTC. It is translated as CASSPGLYNEQFF.

The rearrangement uses TRBV5-1 and TRBJ1-1; no reliable D call. Germline values: CDR1 SGHRS, CDR2 YFSETQ. The germline V and J ends were trimmed by 0 bases and 1 base, with 13 bases remaining between them. This CDR3 is 16 amino acids long. The CDR3 here is CASSLGPATRNTEAFF. The CDR3 coding sequence is TGCGCCAGCAGCTTGGGGCCCGCCACCAGGAACACTGAAGCTTTCTTT.